This TCR beta chain stems from a study of monozygotic twins with inflammatory bowel disease. Germline CDR1 GTSNPN, CDR2 SVGIG (reference sequence). The CDR3 totals 13 residues. TCRdb reprocessed the 5' RACE reads and keeps a single row for each CDR3 protein, giving no DNA. Its listing shows approximately 160,000 distinct CDR3 sequences. The chain uses TRBV30 and TRBJ1-5; TCRdb lists TRBD1, though no DNA is available to test this call. The TCR comes from a human donor with ulcerative colitis or Crohn's disease, or a healthy co-twin of an affected twin (not recorded which). The sample taken for sequencing was blood. CDR3 residues: CAWGGQGGQPQHF.